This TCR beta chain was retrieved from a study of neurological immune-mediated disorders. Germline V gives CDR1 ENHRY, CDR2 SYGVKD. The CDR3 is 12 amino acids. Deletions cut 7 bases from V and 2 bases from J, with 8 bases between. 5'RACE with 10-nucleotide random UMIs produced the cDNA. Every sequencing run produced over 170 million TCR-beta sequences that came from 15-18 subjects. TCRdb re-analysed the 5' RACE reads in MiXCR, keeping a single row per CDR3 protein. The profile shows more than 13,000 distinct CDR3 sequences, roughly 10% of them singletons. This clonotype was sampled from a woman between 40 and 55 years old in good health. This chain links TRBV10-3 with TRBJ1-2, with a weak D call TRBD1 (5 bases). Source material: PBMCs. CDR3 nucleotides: TGTGCCATCAACAGGAGGAACTATGGCTACACCTTC. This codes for CAINRRNYGYTF.